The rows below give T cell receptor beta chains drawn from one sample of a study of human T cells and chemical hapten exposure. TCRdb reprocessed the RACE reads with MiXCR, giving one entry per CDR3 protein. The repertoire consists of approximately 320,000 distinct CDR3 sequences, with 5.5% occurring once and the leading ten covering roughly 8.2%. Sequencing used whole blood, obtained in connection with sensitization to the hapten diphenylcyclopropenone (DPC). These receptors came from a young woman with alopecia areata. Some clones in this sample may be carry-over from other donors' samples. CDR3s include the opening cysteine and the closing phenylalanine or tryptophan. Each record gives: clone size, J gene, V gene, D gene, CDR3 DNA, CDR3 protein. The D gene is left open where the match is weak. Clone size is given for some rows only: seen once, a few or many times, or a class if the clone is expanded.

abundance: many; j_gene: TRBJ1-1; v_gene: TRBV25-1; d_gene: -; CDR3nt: TGTGCCAGCAGTGAAAGGTGGAACACTGAAGCTTTCTTT; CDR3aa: CASSERWNTEAFF
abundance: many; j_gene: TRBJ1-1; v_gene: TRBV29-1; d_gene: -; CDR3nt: TGCAGCGTTGAGAGTTGGGGGAACACTGAAGCTTTCTTT; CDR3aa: CSVESWGNTEAFF
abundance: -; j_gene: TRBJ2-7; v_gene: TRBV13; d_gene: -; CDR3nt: TGTGCCAGCAGCTTTCAAGGCGGCGCAAGATACGAGCAGTACTTC; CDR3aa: CASSFQGGARYEQYF
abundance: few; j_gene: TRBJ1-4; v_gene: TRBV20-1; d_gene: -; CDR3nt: TGCAGTGCTAGACCTACCCTAGGGGAAAAACTGTTTTTT; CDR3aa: CSARPTLGEKLFF
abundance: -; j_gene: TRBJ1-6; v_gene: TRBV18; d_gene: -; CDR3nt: TGTGCCAGCTCACCCTCGGGCGTCGATTCACCCCTCCACTTT; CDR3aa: CASSPSGVDSPLHF
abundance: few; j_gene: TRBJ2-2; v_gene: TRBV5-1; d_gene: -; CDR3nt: TGCGCCAGCAGCTTGGTGCCCGCCAACACCGGGGAGCTGTTTTTT; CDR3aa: CASSLVPANTGELFF
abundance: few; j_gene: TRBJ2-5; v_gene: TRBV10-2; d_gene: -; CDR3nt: TGCGCCAGCAGTGCAGCGGACGCCCAGGCCAGGGCCCAGTACTTC; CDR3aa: CASSAADAQARAQYF
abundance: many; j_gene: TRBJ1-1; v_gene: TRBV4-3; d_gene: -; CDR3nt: TGCGCCAGCAGCCAAGATCCCAACGTCGCTTTCTTT; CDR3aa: CASSQDPNVAFF
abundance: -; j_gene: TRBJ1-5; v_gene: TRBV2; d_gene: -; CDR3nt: TGTGCCAGCAGCGCGGACCTAAGTTGGGGCAATCAGCCCCAGCATTTT; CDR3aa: CASSADLSWGNQPQHF
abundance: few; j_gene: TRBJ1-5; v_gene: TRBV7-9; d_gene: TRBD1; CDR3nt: TGTGCCAGCAGCTTAGTACAGGGGGCAAATAGCAATCAGCCCCAGCATTTT; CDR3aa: CASSLVQGANSNQPQHF
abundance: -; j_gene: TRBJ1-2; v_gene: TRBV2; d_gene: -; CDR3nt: TGTGCCATGTCCGTGGACAGCAACTATGGCTACACCTTC; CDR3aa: CAMSVDSNYGYTF
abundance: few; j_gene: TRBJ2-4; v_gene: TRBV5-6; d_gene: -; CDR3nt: TGTGCCAGCAGCCCCCCGGAACTGAGGAACATTCAGTACTTC; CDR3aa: CASSPPELRNIQYF
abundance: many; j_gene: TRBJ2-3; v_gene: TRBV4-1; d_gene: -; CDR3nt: TGCGCCAGCAGCCAAGAGACGGGGGTGTCCGATACGCAGTATTTT; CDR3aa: CASSQETGVSDTQYF
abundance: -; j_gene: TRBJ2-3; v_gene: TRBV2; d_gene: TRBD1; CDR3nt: TGTGCCAGCAGGGAGGACAGGGGGCGACCAGATACGCAGTATTTT; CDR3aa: CASREDRGRPDTQYF
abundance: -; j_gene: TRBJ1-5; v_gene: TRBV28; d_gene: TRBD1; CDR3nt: TGTGCCAGCAGTAAACAGGGGGTTCAAAGCAATCAGCCCCAGCATTTT; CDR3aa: CASSKQGVQSNQPQHF
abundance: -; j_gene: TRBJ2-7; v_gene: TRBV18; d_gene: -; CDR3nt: TGTGCCAGCTCACCCCCGGGTCGGGAGCAGTACTTC; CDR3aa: CASSPPGREQYF
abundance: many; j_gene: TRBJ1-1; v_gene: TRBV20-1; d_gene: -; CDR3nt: TGCAGTGCTAGTTCCGGGAGGGACACTGAAGCTTTCTTT; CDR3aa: CSASSGRDTEAFF
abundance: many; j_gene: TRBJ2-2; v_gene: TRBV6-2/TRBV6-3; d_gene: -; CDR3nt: TGTGCCAGCAGTTACTCCGGGACTTTGAGGACCGGGGAGCTGTTTTTT; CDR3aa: CASSYSGTLRTGELFF
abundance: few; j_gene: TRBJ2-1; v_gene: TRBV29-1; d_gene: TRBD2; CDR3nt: TGCAGCGTTGGAAGGCGGGGGGGCCGAAGTTACAATGAGCAGTTCTTC; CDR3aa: CSVGRRGGRSYNEQFF
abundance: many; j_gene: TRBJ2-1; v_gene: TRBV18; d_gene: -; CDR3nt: TGTGCCAGCTCATACGGGACGTTGAGCTCCTACAATGAGCAGTTCTTC; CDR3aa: CASSYGTLSSYNEQFF
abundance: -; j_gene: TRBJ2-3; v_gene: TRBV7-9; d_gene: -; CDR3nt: TGTGCCAGCAGCCCAGGACGGACGTCCGGAGATACGCAGTATTTT; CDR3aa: CASSPGRTSGDTQYF
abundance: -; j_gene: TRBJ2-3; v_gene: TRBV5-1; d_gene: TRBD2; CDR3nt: TGCGCCAGCAGCTTACGAACTAGCGGGGCGACAGATACGCAGTATTTT; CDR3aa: CASSLRTSGATDTQYF
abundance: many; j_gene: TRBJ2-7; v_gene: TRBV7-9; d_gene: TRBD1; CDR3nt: TGTGCCAGCAGCTTCAGAGCTCGGGACAGTTCATCGGGGGAGCAGTACTTC; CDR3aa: CASSFRARDSSSGEQYF
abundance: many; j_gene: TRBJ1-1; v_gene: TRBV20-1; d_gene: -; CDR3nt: TGCAGTGCTAGAGATGAGGCCAACACTGAAGCTTTCTTT; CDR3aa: CSARDEANTEAFF
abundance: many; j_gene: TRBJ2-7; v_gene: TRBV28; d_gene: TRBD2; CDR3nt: TGTGCCAGCACCCTAGGGGGTGCGGGGGGGGACTACGAGCAGTACTTC; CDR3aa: CASTLGGAGGDYEQYF
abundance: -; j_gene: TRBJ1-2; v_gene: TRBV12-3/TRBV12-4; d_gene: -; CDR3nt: TGTGCCAGCAGTTTAGAAGGAGGTGGGGGCTACACCTTC; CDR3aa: CASSLEGGGGYTF
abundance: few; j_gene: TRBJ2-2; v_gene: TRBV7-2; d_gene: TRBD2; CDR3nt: TGTGCCAGCTCCCCGCCGGGGGGGCCCGGGGAGCTGTTTTTT; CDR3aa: CASSPPGGPGELFF
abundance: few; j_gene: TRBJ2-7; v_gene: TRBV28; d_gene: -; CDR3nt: TGTGCCAGCACCTGGGAGTCGGGGTATGAGCAGTACTTC; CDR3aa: CASTWESGYEQYF
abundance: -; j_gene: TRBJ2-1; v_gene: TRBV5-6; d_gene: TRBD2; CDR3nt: TGTGCCAGCAGCGGGGGGACTAGCGGGTGGTACAATGAGCAGTTCTTC; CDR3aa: CASSGGTSGWYNEQFF
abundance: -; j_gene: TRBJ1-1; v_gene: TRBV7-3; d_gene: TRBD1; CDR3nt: TGTGCCAGCAGCTTATGGGGACAGGGGAACACTGAAGCTTTCTTT; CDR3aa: CASSLWGQGNTEAFF
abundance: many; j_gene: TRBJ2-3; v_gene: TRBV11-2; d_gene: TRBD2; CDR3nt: TGTGCCAGCAGCTTAGATTTAGGGAGGGATATAGATACGCAGTATTTT; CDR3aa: CASSLDLGRDIDTQYF
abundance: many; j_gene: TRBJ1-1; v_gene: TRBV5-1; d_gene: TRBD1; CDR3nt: TGCGCCAGCAGCTTGGAGGGGGCCATCACTGAAGCTTTCTTT; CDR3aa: CASSLEGAITEAFF
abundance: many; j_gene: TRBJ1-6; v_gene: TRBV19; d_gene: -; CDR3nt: TGTGCCAGTAATACCAGACCTTCCAATTCACCCCTCCACTTT; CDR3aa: CASNTRPSNSPLHF
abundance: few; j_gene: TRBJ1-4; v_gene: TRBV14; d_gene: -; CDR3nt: TGTGCCAGCAGCCAAGAACACGGGGCTCGTGAAAAACTGTTTTTT; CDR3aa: CASSQEHGAREKLFF
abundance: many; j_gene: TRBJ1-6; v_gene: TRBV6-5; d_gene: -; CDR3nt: TGTGCCAGCGGAAGGGGGGGATATAATTCACCCCTCCACTTT; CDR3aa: CASGRGGYNSPLHF
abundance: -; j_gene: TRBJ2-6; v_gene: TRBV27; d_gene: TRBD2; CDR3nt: TGTGCCAGCAGAGTCGGAGCGGGGGGGCCTGGGGCCAACGTCCTGACTTTC; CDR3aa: CASRVGAGGPGANVLTF
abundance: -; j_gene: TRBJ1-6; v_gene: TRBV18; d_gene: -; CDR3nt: TGTGCCAGCTCACCTCAGGAGGTAGTATCGGATTCACCCCTCCACTTT; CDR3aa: CASSPQEVVSDSPLHF
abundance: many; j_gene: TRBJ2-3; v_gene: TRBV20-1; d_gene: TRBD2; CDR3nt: TGCAGTGCTTACTTAGCGGGGGGGATAGATACGCAGTATTTT; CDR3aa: CSAYLAGGIDTQYF
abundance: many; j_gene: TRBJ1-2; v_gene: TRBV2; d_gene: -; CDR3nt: TGTGCCAGCAGGGACAGTGGGTATGGCTACACCTTC; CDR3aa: CASRDSGYGYTF
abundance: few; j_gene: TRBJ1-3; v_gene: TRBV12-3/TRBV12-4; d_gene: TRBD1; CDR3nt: TGTGCCAGCAGTAGACAGGGCAATGGAAACACCATATATTTT; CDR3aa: CASSRQGNGNTIYF
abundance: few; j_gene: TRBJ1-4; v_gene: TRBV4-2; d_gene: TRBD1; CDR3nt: TGTGCCAGCAGCCAAAGACGCGGACAGGGAACTAATGAAAAACTGTTTTTT; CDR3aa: CASSQRRGQGTNEKLFF
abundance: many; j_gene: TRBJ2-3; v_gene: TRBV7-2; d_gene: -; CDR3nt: TGTGCCAGCAGCTGGGGGGCCACGAGGACAGATACGCAGTATTTT; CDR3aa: CASSWGATRTDTQYF
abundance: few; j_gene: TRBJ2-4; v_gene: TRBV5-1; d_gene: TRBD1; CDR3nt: TGCGCCAGCAGCTTTGGACAGGGCAGGGACATTCAGTACTTC; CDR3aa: CASSFGQGRDIQYF
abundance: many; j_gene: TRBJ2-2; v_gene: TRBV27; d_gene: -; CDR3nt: TGTGCCAGCAGTTTCCTCTATACCGGGGAGCTGTTTTTT; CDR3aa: CASSFLYTGELFF
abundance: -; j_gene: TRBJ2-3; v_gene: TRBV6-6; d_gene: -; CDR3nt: TGTGCCAGCAGTTACGCCGGTGCTAGCACAGATACGCAGTATTTT; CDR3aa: CASSYAGASTDTQYF
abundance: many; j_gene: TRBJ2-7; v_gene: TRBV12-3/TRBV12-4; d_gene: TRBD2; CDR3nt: TGTGCCAGCAGTCAGGCGGGGGGGCGCGAGCAGTACTTC; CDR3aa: CASSQAGGREQYF
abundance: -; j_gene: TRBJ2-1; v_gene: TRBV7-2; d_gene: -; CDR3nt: TGTGCCAGCAGCCGTCCCAACAATGAGCAGTTCTTC; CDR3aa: CASSRPNNEQFF
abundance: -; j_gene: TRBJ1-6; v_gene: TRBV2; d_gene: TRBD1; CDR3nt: TGTGCCAGCAGTGAAAAGGGACAGGGGCATAATTCACCCCTCCACTTT; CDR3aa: CASSEKGQGHNSPLHF
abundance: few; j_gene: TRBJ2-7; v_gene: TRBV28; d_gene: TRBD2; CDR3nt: TGTGCCAGCAGTTTTACCCCAGGGACTAGCCGATACGAGCAGTACTTC; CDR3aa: CASSFTPGTSRYEQYF
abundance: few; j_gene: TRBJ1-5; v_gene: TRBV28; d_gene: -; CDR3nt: TGTGCCAGCACCCCGGGACCCCAGGGTCAGCCCCAGCATTTT; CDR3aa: CASTPGPQGQPQHF
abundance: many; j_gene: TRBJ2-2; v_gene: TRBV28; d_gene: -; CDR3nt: TGTGCCAGCAGTCGCAATTCGGGATCCGGGGAGCTGTTTTTT; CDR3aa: CASSRNSGSGELFF
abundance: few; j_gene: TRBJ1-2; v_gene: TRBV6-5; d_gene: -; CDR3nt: TGTGCTTGTTACAGAAACGACTATGGCTACACCTTC; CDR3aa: CACYRNDYGYTF
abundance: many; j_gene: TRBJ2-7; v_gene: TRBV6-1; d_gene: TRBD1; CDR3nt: TGTGCCAGCAGGGCACAGACAGGGTCCAGTTACGAGCAGTACTTC; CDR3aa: CASRAQTGSSYEQYF
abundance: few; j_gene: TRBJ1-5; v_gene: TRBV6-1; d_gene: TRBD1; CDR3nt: TGTGCCAGCAGAGAGGGGGCATATCAGCCCCAGCATTTT; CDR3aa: CASREGAYQPQHF